The 32 T cell receptor beta chains reported below all come from one sample, sequenced in a study of T cell responses to AZD1222 COVID-19 vaccine. Profiling relied on immunoSEQ multiplex PCR, and the TCRdb table lists in-frame clones only, not all of them. The sample has about 84,000 clones; 70% to 90% are singletons. Specimen: peripheral blood, collected 28 days after the second AZD1222 dose. The receptor set was obtained from an adult who received the AZD1222 COVID-19 vaccine.

V is TRBV7-9 and J is TRBJ1-3; no reliable D call. This CDR3 has 13 amino acids. Trimming removed 0 bases from V and 8 bases from J, with 8 bases in between. Germline V gives CDR1 SEHNR, CDR2 FQNEAQ (reference sequence). The CDR3 DNA reads TGTGCCAGCAGCTTAGCCGGCTCGGACACCATATATTTT. As protein: CASSLAGSDTIYF.

This clone was found a few times. CDR3 protein: CASRRQGTTEAFF. CDR3 coding DNA: TGTGCCAGCCGACGTCAGGGAACCACTGAAGCTTTCTTT. The chain uses TRBV2 and TRBJ1-1; D might be TRBD1 (5 bases). The CDR3 covers 13 residues. Per the germline V gene, CDR1 is SNHLY and CDR2 is FYNNEI. The germline V and J ends were trimmed by 8 bases and 4 bases, with 14 bases remaining between them.

The genes are TRBV27 and TRBJ2-7, with D unresolved. V was clipped by 1 base and J by 5 bases, with 15 bases between them. The germline CDR1 and CDR2 sequences are MNHEY and SMNVEV (reference sequence). The CDR3 length is 15 residues. The CDR3 coding sequence is TGTGCCAGCAGTTTATACGTCACTGGTTTGAACGAGCAGTACTTC. The encoded protein is CASSLYVTGLNEQYF.

J is TRBJ2-3 and V is TRBV2, with 9 bases fitting TRBD1. The CDR3 runs 15 residues. Trimming took 5 bases from V and 5 from J; bases not matched to a gene: 8. CDR1 is SNHLY and CDR2 is FYNNEI in the germline V gene. CDR3 protein: CASSRYRGQGDTQYF. The CDR3 coding sequence is TGTGCCAGCAGTCGTTACAGGGGGCAAGGAGATACGCAGTATTTT.

The rearrangement links TRBV11-2 to TRBJ2-1; D is unclear. V lost 3 bases and J lost 13, with 16 bases in between. The germline gives CDR1 SGHAT, CDR2 FQNNGV. The CDR3 runs 13 residues. CDR3 sequence: CASSFGSGQGQFF. The CDR3 DNA follows: TGTGCCAGCAGCTTTGGGTCGGGCCAAGGTCAGTTCTTC.

This clone has just one count. The chain is built from TRBV4-1 and TRBJ2-1; a weak D match, TRBD2 (6 bases). The CDR3 has 15 amino acids. Germline CDR1 MGHRA, CDR2 YSYEKL. Trimming shortened V by 5 bases and J by 8 bases, and 19 bases separated the two germline ends. The CDR3 nucleotides read TGCGCCAGCAGCTCAAGCGGGCTTTCCAGCGATGAGCAGTTCTTC. Amino acid sequence: CASSSSGLSSDEQFF.

The count of this clone is one. The V call is TRBV5-1, the J call TRBJ2-3; D is perhaps TRBD2 (7 bases). V was shortened by 0 bases and J by 3 bases, with 8 bases between the two germline ends. Germline V gene sequence: CDR1 SGHRS, CDR2 YFSETQ. The CDR3 is 14 residues long. The DNA for the CDR3 is TGCGCCAGCAGCTTGGAGGGGGGGACAGATACGCAGTATTTT. It codes for CASSLEGGTDTQYF.

This rearrangement joins TRBV14 to TRBJ2-7; TRBD2 aligns across 11 bases. V was clipped by 6 bases and J by 1 base; unmatched bases: 11. Germline V gene data show CDR1 as SGHDN and CDR2 as FVKESK. CDR3 length: 17 amino acids. The CDR3 DNA sequence: TGTGCCAGCAGTCGACTTGGGACTAGCGGCGGGTCCTACGAGCAGTACTTC. This translates into CASSRLGTSGGSYEQYF. Complete variable domain (other parts from reference TRBV14 and TRBJ2-7): EAGVTQFPSHSVIEKGQTVTLRCDPISGHDNLYWYRRVMGKEIKFLLHFVKESKQDESGMPNNRFLAERTGGTYSTLKVQPAELEDSGVYFCASSRLGTSGGSYEQYFGPGTRLTVT.

The rearrangement joins TRBV5-3 to TRBJ1-2; D uncertain. TRBV5-3 is classed as an ORF, of uncertain function. CDR3 size: 11 residues. V lost 0 bases to trimming and J lost 11 bases, with 8 bases between them. CDR3 DNA sequence: TGTGCCAGAAGCTTGGTGGTACATTACACCTTC. Translated: CARSLVVHYTF.

This clone has a single count. The chain employs TRBV5-1 and TRBJ1-3; maybe TRBD1 (6 bases). V dropped 0 bases and J dropped 0 bases, with 10 bases sitting between them. Germline assignment: CDR1 SGHRS and CDR2 YFSETQ. The CDR3 extends over 16 amino acids. The CDR3 DNA follows: TGCGCCAGCAGCTTGGGACAGGCAGTCTCTGGAAACACCATATATTTT. It is translated as CASSLGQAVSGNTIYF.

The CDR3 nucleotides read TGTGCCAGCAGTTACGCAGGTTCCTACGAGCAGTACTTC. It specifies CASSYAGSYEQYF. The chain joins TRBV6-2 or TRBV6-3 to TRBJ2-7; D remains unclear. CDR1 and CDR2 (germline): MNHEY, SVGEGT. The CDR3 loop spans 13 amino acids. The V end lost 2 bases, the J end lost 1 base, and 6 bases lay between the germline ends.

The chain has TRBV6-5 and TRBJ1-6; the match to TRBD1 covers 7 bases. Trimming at V came to 5 bases and at J to 5 bases, leaving 6 bases not matched to a gene. This CDR3 comprises 15 residues. Germline assignment: CDR1 MNHEY and CDR2 SVGAGI. The CDR3 sequence: CASSIGQADNSPLHF. In DNA, the CDR3 is TGTGCCAGCAGTATTGGACAGGCGGATAATTCACCCCTCCACTTT.

The chain couples TRBV9 to TRBJ2-1; 9 positions agree with TRBD2. The CDR3 contains 15 residues. CDR1 SGDLS and CDR2 YYNGEE come from the germline V gene. Trimming cost V 0 bases and J 6 bases; bases outside gene matches: 4. CDR3: CASSVALAGPNEQFF. The DNA for the CDR3 is TGTGCCAGCAGCGTAGCTCTAGCGGGGCCCAATGAGCAGTTCTTC.

This clone was seen more than once but under ten times. The genes are TRBV19 and TRBJ2-7; tentative D call: TRBD1 (6 bases). The CDR3 has 15 residues. The V gene lost 3 bases and the J gene lost 0 bases, with 12 bases spanning the gap. Germline CDR1 LNHDA, CDR2 SQIVND (reference sequence). The CDR3 nucleotides read TGTGCCAGTAGTATGGGGGCAGGCAGCTCCTACGAGCAGTACTTC. This gives the protein CASSMGAGSSYEQYF.

The chain is built from TRBV27 and TRBJ1-6, with 9 bases aligning to TRBD1. After removal of 4 bases from V and 10 bases from J, the junction contained 8 bases not matched to a gene. The CDR3 runs 15 residues. Germline V gives CDR1 MNHEY, CDR2 SMNVEV (reference sequence). In nucleotides, the CDR3 is TGTGCCAGCAGTTCCACAGGGGGCTGGGAGTCACCCCTCCACTTT. It is translated as CASSSTGGWESPLHF.

The genes are TRBV5-6 and TRBJ2-5; 11 bases are shared with TRBD2. Germline trimming cut 2 bases from V and 3 bases from J; bases unmatched to any gene: 3. The germline CDR1 and CDR2 sequences are SGHDT and YYEEEE. CDR3 length: 15 amino acids. CDR3 amino acids: CASSFPTSGEETQYF. In DNA form, the CDR3 reads TGTGCCAGCAGCTTCCCGACTAGCGGGGAAGAGACCCAGTACTTC. Complete variable domain (other parts from reference TRBV5-6 and TRBJ2-5): DAGVTQSPTHLIKTRGQQVTLRCSPKSGHDTVSWYQQALGQGPQFIFQYYEEEERQRGNFPDRFSGHQFPNYSSELNVNALLLGDSALYLCASSFPTSGEETQYFGPGTRLLVL.

The table lists this clone with a count of one. V is TRBV15 and J is TRBJ2-7; D possibly corresponds to TRBD2 (6 bases). V dropped 5 bases and J dropped 6 bases, with 20 bases sitting between them. From germline, CDR1 is LNHNV and CDR2 YYDKDF (reference sequence). The CDR3 has 15 amino acids. The chain's CDR3 is CATSSRRALGGEQYF. Here the CDR3 DNA reads TGTGCCACCAGCTCCCGACGGGCCCTCGGGGGCGAGCAGTACTTC.

The V call is TRBV6-5, the J call TRBJ2-2; D unclear. The CDR3 extends over 13 amino acids. The germline V gene has CDR1 MNHEY and CDR2 SVGAGI. V shed 7 bases and J shed 1 base, with 7 bases lying between them. The CDR3 sequence is CASIGGNTGELFF. CDR3 coding DNA: TGTGCCAGCATAGGCGGGAACACCGGGGAGCTGTTTTTT.

The gene calls are TRBV7-8 and TRBJ1-5; no firm D call. The CDR3 extends over 16 amino acids. V was shortened by 5 bases and J by 5 bases, with 19 bases between the two germline ends. The germline V gene encodes CDR1 SGHVS and CDR2 FQNEAQ. The CDR3 reads CASSQKPPGRDQPQHF. CDR3 sequence (DNA): TGTGCCAGCAGCCAAAAGCCACCGGGCCGGGATCAGCCCCAGCATTTT.

The chain is built from TRBV6-5 and TRBJ2-3; no reliable D call. The V gene's germline CDR1 is MNHEY and CDR2 SVGAGI. The CDR3 is 14 residues long. V shed 6 bases and J shed 5 bases, with 15 bases lying between them. This CDR3 reads CASSDSWWGDTQYF. DNA of the CDR3: TGTGCCAGCAGCGATAGCTGGTGGGGAGATACGCAGTATTTT.

The chain couples TRBV4-2 to TRBJ1-2; D is undetermined. The germline V gene encodes CDR1 LGHNA and CDR2 YNFKEQ. V was cut by 4 bases and J by 6 bases, with 9 bases left in between. The CDR3 has 12 residues. The CDR3 region has the DNA TGTGCCAGCAGCCCCCTTGGGGATGGCTACACCTTC. Its translation: CASSPLGDGYTF.

The chain joins TRBV7-9 to TRBJ1-1, with D possibly being TRBD1 (5 bases). Germline V gives CDR1 SEHNR, CDR2 FQNEAQ (reference sequence). V lost 4 bases and J lost 1, with 10 bases in between. The CDR3 contains 14 residues. CDR3 region: CASSWVGGNTEAFF. In DNA form, the CDR3 reads TGTGCCAGCAGCTGGGTGGGGGGGAACACTGAAGCTTTCTTT.

For the CDR3, the DNA is TGTGCCAGCAGGGGACAGAAAGCTTTCTTT. It codes for CASRGQKAFF. The rearrangement joins TRBV28 to TRBJ1-1, with TRBD1 matching 7 bases. This CDR3 has 10 amino acids. V was clipped by 6 bases and J by 9 bases; unmatched bases: 1. Germline CDR1 is MDHEN and CDR2 is SYDVKM.

V usage is TRBV18 and J usage is TRBJ2-2; the D is unclear. Trimming took 3 bases from V and 4 from J, leaving 12 bases between them. This CDR3 region has 15 residues. Germline V gene data show CDR1 as KGHSH and CDR2 as LQKENI. The DNA for the CDR3 is TGTGCCAGCTCACCTCAAGATCTTGTCACCGGGGAGCTGTTTTTT. It encodes CASSPQDLVTGELFF.

The chain combines TRBV6-5 with TRBJ1-6; TRBD1 matches 10 bases. CDR1 is MNHEY, CDR2 SVGAGI, per germline. This CDR3 region has 16 residues. V was clipped by 0 bases and J by 6 bases; unmatched bases: 2. The CDR3 region is CASSYSWDRGNSPLHF. CDR3 nucleotides: TGTGCCAGCAGTTACTCTTGGGACAGGGGTAATTCACCCCTCCACTTT.

V is TRBV25-1 and J is TRBJ1-1; D gene unclear. Germline V gives CDR1 MGHDK, CDR2 SYGVNS. The CDR3 length is 16 residues. Trimming shortened V by 6 bases and J by 8 bases, and 25 bases separated the two germline ends. The DNA of the CDR3 is TGTGCCAGCAGCAGACACTTCGGGAACGCTGGAGAGGAAGCTTTCTTT. Translating gives CASSRHFGNAGEEAFF.

The chain recombines TRBV12-5 with TRBJ1-3; D is perhaps TRBD1 (6 bases). The germline V gene encodes CDR1 LGHNT and CDR2 FRNRAP. With 0 bases removed from V and 4 bases from J, the gap between germline ends came to 19 bases. CDR3 length: 18 residues. CDR3 sequence: CASGLVQGRVVRGNTIYF. The DNA for the CDR3 is TGTGCTAGTGGTTTGGTACAGGGCAGGGTAGTGCGGGGAAACACCATATATTTT.

J is TRBJ2-5 and V is TRBV6-1; D remains unclear. V gave up 0 bases and J gave up 4 bases, with 3 bases separating them. The CDR3 contains 12 residues. Germline-derived CDR1 and CDR2 are MNHNS and SASEGT. The CDR3 bases are TGTGCCAGCAGTGAAGCATTAGAGACCCAGTACTTC. Translated, it gives CASSEALETQYF.

The gene calls are TRBV4-1 and TRBJ1-4; unclear D gene. Germline V gene sequence: CDR1 MGHRA, CDR2 YSYEKL. The CDR3 extends over 13 amino acids. V was pared by 1 base and J by 5 bases, with 5 bases between. CDR3 loop: CASSQASNEKLFF. The CDR3 DNA reads TGCGCCAGCAGCCAAGCCTCAAATGAAAAACTGTTTTTT.

CDR3 sequence reads: CASSLLAHTDTQYF. The DNA of the CDR3 is TGTGCCAGCAGCTTACTAGCCCACACAGATACGCAGTATTTT. V usage is TRBV7-8 and J usage is TRBJ2-3; D is perhaps TRBD2 (5 bases). CDR3 length: 14 residues. With 2 bases removed from V and 2 bases from J, the gap between germline ends came to 8 bases. Germline CDR1 reads SGHVS; CDR2 reads FQNEAQ.

V is TRBV5-1 and J is TRBJ2-5; 9 positions match TRBD2. Trimming at V came to 2 bases and at J to 5 bases, leaving 4 bases not matched to a gene. This CDR3 has 14 residues. Germline V gene sequence: CDR1 SGHRS, CDR2 YFSETQ. The CDR3 spells CASSFGLARETQYF. Written as DNA, the CDR3 is TGCGCCAGCAGCTTCGGACTAGCGAGGGAGACCCAGTACTTC. The variable domain in full, completed from reference TRBV5-1 and TRBJ2-5, reads KAGVTQTPRYLIKTRGQQVTLSCSPISGHRSVSWYQQTPGQGLQFLFEYFSETQRNKGNFPGRFSGRQFSNSRSEMNVSTLELGDSALYLCASSFGLARETQYFGPGTRLLVL.

For the CDR3, the DNA is TGTGCCAGCAGTTACTCCAGGGCCACCGGGGAGCTGTTTTTT. This codes for CASSYSRATGELFF. This chain joins TRBV6-5 and TRBJ2-2, with D perhaps TRBD1 (5 bases). The germline CDR1 and CDR2 sequences are MNHEY and SVGAGI. The CDR3 contains 14 residues. V shed 0 bases and J shed 4 bases, with 6 bases lying between them.